One sample yielded the 10 T cell receptor beta chains listed below, sequenced in a study of identical twins. Each CDR3 protein is one row after TCRdb ran MiXCR on the 5' RACE reads. The table lists 600,000 to 850,000 distinct CDR3 sequences, about 18% of them singletons, with less than 15% in the top ten. These sequences were also reported in another study, on T cells expressing NK-cell markers.

What was sequenced was PBMCs. The receptors come from a woman under 30 in good health.

This clonotype turned up a few times. The chain uses TRBV12-3 or TRBV12-4 and TRBJ2-3; TRBD2 aligns across 7 bases. Trimming removed 8 bases from V and 8 bases from J; junction bases left unmatched: 16. The CDR3 loop spans 15 amino acids. The CDR3 sequence is CASGRVAGTPGTQYF. For the CDR3, the DNA is TGTGCCAGCGGGAGGGTAGCGGGCACGCCGGGTACGCAGTATTTT.

The V and J genes are TRBV20-1 and TRBJ1-6; tentative D call: TRBD1 (5 bases). There are 15 residues in the CDR3. Trimming stripped 5 bases from V and 1 base from J, with 12 bases between. Germline V lookup: CDR1 DFQATT, CDR2 SNEGSKA (reference sequence). The CDR3 DNA is TGCAGTGCTTACGTTGGGGGATCCTATAATTCACCCCTCCACTTT. Amino acid sequence: CSAYVGGSYNSPLHF.

This chain joins TRBV12-3 or TRBV12-4 and TRBJ2-5, with D possibly TRBD2 on 5 matching bases. The CDR3 is 13 residues long. Trimming removed 7 bases from V and 3 bases from J, with 12 bases in between. The CDR3 coding sequence is TGTGCCAGCACTTTGGACTTCGAAGAGACCCAGTACTTC. As protein: CASTLDFEETQYF.

This clonotype was counted a few times. The rearrangement joins TRBV20-1 to TRBJ1-5, with a possible D match to TRBD1 (6 bases). CDR3 size: 13 residues. Germline-derived CDR1 and CDR2 are DFQATT and SNEGSKA (reference sequence). V shed 2 bases and J shed 7 bases, with 12 bases lying between them. The CDR3 nucleotides read TGCAGTGCTAGAAAACAGGGAGGACAGCCCCAGCATTTT. This encodes CSARKQGGQPQHF.

This clonotype was counted a few times. The chain is built from TRBV20-1 and TRBJ2-3; D ambiguous. Germline V gives CDR1 DFQATT, CDR2 SNEGSKA (reference sequence). V dropped 0 bases and J dropped 8 bases, with 9 bases sitting between them. The CDR3 has 12 amino acids. CDR3 protein: CSARDLGGTQYF. CDR3 bases: TGCAGTGCTAGAGATCTAGGTGGTACGCAGTATTTT.

This clonotype has at least ten counts. This chain connects TRBV5-1 to TRBJ2-1; 7 nucleotides agree with TRBD2. This CDR3 is built from 15 residues. The V and J ends lost 6 bases and 10 bases, in that order; junction bases with no gene match: 16. Germline V CDR1 and CDR2: SGHRS, YFSETQ. CDR3 nucleotide sequence: TGCGCCAGCACCAATTCACCGGGACTACCCACAGAGCAGTTCTTC. Residues: CASTNSPGLPTEQFF.

The chain links TRBV12-3 or TRBV12-4 to TRBJ2-3; D remains unclear. This CDR3 contains 15 residues. The germline V and J ends were trimmed by 6 bases and 3 bases, with 16 bases remaining between them. CDR3 coding DNA: TGTGCCAGCAGCCCCACGGCCGGGTGGACAGATACGCAGTATTTT. Encoded protein: CASSPTAGWTDTQYF.

Only a few counts were recorded for this clonotype. This chain joins TRBV4-1 and TRBJ2-4, with D unclear. CDR1 and CDR2 (germline): MGHRA, YSYEKL. V was pared by 0 bases and J by 0 bases, with 12 bases between. The CDR3 loop spans 17 amino acids. The CDR3 DNA follows: TGCGCCAGCAGCCAAGATGTCCCGCCTCAAGCCAAAAACATTCAGTACTTC. Protein: CASSQDVPPQAKNIQYF.

This clonotype was counted ten times or more. This chain links TRBV20-1 with TRBJ1-3; 8 bases fit TRBD1. The CDR3 is made up of 13 amino acids. Germline V gives CDR1 DFQATT, CDR2 SNEGSKA (reference sequence). V lost 5 bases to trimming and J lost 1 base; unmatched junction nucleotides: 1. Written as DNA, the CDR3 is TGCAGTGCTCGGACAGGGTCTGGAAACACCATATATTTT. Translated, it gives CSARTGSGNTIYF.

This clonotype was observed at least ten times. CDR3 loop: CASSLGRHLPTYGYTF. The CDR3 coding sequence is TGTGCCAGCAGTTTAGGGCGACACTTACCTACCTATGGCTACACCTTC. The chain links TRBV12-3 or TRBV12-4 to TRBJ1-2; D is ambiguous. Trimming left V 1 base short and J 4 bases short, with 16 bases between. This CDR3 region has 16 residues.